This T cell receptor beta chain was observed in a study of blood T cell repertoires in COVID-19. Study details: T cells, B-cell-depleted T cells, or PBMCs supplied cDNA or gDNA.

Using immunoSEQ multiplex PCR, the repertoire was profiled, and TCRdb retains in-frame clones only, with some absent. Of fewer than 300,000 clones in the sample, around 85% were seen once. Germline CDR1 and CDR2: LNHNV and YYDKDF (reference sequence). Germline trimming cut 2 bases from V and 4 bases from J; bases unmatched to any gene: 4. CDR3 size: 16 residues. Source material: PBMCs or T cells enriched from blood (not recorded which). The source is a woman between 50 and 59 years old who had recovered from COVID-19. V usage is TRBV15 and J usage is TRBJ2-5; 13 bases map to TRBD2. The CDR3 sequence: CATSRPGLAGPETQYF. The CDR3 nucleotides read TGTGCCACCAGCAGACCGGGACTAGCGGGACCAGAGACCCAGTACTTC.